This T cell receptor (beta chain) was captured in a study of cytomegalovirus exposure and HLA in healthy donors. The germline V gene has CDR1 MNHEY and CDR2 SMNVEV (reference sequence). With V trimmed by 2 bases and J by 0 bases, 12 bases remained unmatched. CDR3 length: 18 amino acids. Note on this clone: The antigen is not known.

Clones were sequenced by immunoSEQ multiplex PCR, and TCRdb holds only the in-frame ones, with some missing. The sample comprises about 180,000 clones, 85% of which are singletons, and 16% rests with the top ten. Notes on the study in general: TCR beta chains numbering roughly 150 were designated cytomegalovirus-associated. Among the CMV-associated chains, three were confirmed in vitro as specific for CMV antigens. Rare sequences made up most TCRs, while some public TCRs were found in many donors.

The specimen was PBMCs. The chain joins TRBV27 to TRBJ2-7, with 8 bases matching TRBD1. This clonotype originated in a man aged 18 to 35 in good health and CMV-seropositive. The CDR3 nucleotides read TGTGCCAGCAGTTTAATTGGACAGGGAGGTGCCTACTCCTACGAGCAGTACTTC. Its protein is CASSLIGQGGAYSYEQYF.